Included here is one TCR beta chain sequence, with context. Random hexamers primed reverse transcription of 0.5 to 1 ug RNA. Across 54 Vbeta and 13 Jbeta, immunoSEQ multiplex PCR amplified TCR beta CDR3. MiXCR, applied by TCRdb to the immunoSEQ multiplex PCR reads, yields one record per CDR3 protein. This sample carries about 120,000 distinct CDR3 sequences, about 95% of them seen once, and the ten largest clones take more than 0.09%. This sample was included in a study of CD8 T cells in Susac syndrome. Trimming left V 10 bases short and J 1 base short, with 16 bases between. Germline V gene data show CDR1 as SGHDN and CDR2 as FVKESK. The CDR3 is 14 residues long.

Sequencing was carried out using CD4+ T cells from PBMCs. V and J are TRBV14 and TRBJ1-1; D unresolved. This TCR was recovered from a human donor in good health. The CDR3 here is CAILNRSPNTEAFF. CDR3 nucleotide sequence: TGTGCCATCTTAAATCGATCGCCGAACACTGAAGCTTTCTTT.